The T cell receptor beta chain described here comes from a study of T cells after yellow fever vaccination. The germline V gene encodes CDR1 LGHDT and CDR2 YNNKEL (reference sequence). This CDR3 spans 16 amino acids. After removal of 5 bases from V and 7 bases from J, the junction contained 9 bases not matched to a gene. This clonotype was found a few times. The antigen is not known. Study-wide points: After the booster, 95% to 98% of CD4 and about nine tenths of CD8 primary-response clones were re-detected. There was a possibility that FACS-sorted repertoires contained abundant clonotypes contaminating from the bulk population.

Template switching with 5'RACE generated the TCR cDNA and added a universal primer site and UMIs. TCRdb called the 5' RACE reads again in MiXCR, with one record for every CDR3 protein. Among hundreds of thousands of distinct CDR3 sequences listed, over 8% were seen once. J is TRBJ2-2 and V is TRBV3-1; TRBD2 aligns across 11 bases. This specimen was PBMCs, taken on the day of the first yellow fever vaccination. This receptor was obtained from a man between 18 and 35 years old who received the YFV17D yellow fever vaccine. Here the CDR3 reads CASSGSLAGAGGELFF. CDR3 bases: TGTGCCAGCAGCGGGTCACTAGCGGGGGCTGGCGGGGAGCTGTTTTTT.